Listed below are T cell receptor beta chains from one sample, sequenced in a study of cytomegalovirus exposure and HLA in healthy donors. TCRdb's table, derived via immunoSEQ multiplex PCR, lists solely in-frame clones and lacks some. The sample shows more than 95,000 clones, about 80% of them seen only once. Sequenced sample: PBMCs. The receptors derive from a woman in her fifties or sixties in good health and CMV-seropositive. The CDR3 runs from the conserved cysteine through the conserved F or W. A D gene is named only where the DNA matches it firmly. Clone size is shown for a subset of rows, as once, few, many or a class of expanded clone.

d_call j_call clone_size v_call cdr3_nt cdr3_aa
TRBD1 TRBJ2-1 few TRBV7-9 TGTGCCAGCAGCTTAGCGGTGACAGGGGGTAAGCAGTTCTTC CASSLAVTGGKQFF
TRBD1 TRBJ1-1 . TRBV5-1 TGCGCCAGCAGCTCCCGGGACAGGGGAATGGACACTGAAGCTTTCTTT CASSSRDRGMDTEAFF
TRBD2 TRBJ2-7 . TRBV7-3 TGTGCCAGCAGCTTATCGGGGGGACTAGCCTCCGAGCAGTACTTC CASSLSGGLASEQYF
. TRBJ2-1 . TRBV11-2 TGTGCCAGCAGCTTAAGTCGGGAAAATGAGCAGTTCTTC CASSLSRENEQFF
. TRBJ2-1 . TRBV11-2 TGTGCCAGCAGCCGCGGTAACATAAGAACTGAGCAGTTCTTC CASSRGNIRTEQFF
. TRBJ2-7 . TRBV29-1 TGCAGCGCCATGACAGGCTCTGCCCAGCAGTACTTC CSAMTGSAQQYF
. TRBJ2-2 . TRBV5-4 TGTGCCAGCAGCTTGAGACTACCCTCGAACACCGGGGAGCTGTTTTTT CASSLRLPSNTGELFF
TRBD1 TRBJ2-7 . TRBV6-1 TGTGCCAGCAGTGTTGACAGGGGTGGTGCGGACGAGCAGTACTTC CASSVDRGGADEQYF
TRBD2 TRBJ2-1 once TRBV19 TGTGCCAGCCGGACTAGCAGCCACTACAATGAGCAGTTCTTC CASRTSSHYNEQFF
. TRBJ2-6 . TRBV5-6 TGTGCCAGCCTAACACAGGGCCCCTCCTTAGGGGCCAACGTCCTGACTTTC CASLTQGPSLGANVLTF
TRBD1 TRBJ1-2 once TRBV5-1 TGCGCCAGCAGCCTCCGGACAGGCACATATGGCTACACCTTC CASSLRTGTYGYTF
TRBD2 TRBJ2-7 . TRBV5-1 TGCGCCAGCAGCTTGAGGTCTAGCGGGAGTCGGTCCTACGAGCAGTACTTC CASSLRSSGSRSYEQYF
TRBD2 TRBJ2-2 . TRBV6-5 TGTGCCAGCAGTTATTCTTTGGCGGGAGGGCCCGGGGAGCTGTTTTTT CASSYSLAGGPGELFF
TRBD1 TRBJ2-3 . TRBV6-6 TGTGCCAGCAGTTTTGGGGACAGCTTTTACACAGATACGCAGTATTTT CASSFGDSFYTDTQYF
. TRBJ2-4 . TRBV19 TGTGCCAGTAGAGAGGGATCCGAAAACATTCAGTACTTC CASREGSENIQYF
. TRBJ2-2 . TRBV5-5 TGTGCCTGCCGGCAGGGTAGAACCACCGGGGAGCTGTTTTTT CACRQGRTTGELFF
. TRBJ2-1 . TRBV6-6 TGTGCCAGCAGTTACTCGGGACTGGGGCAAGGTGAGCAGTTCTTC CASSYSGLGQGEQFF
. TRBJ1-1 . TRBV9 TGTGCCAGCAGCGTTCTGACGGGTGAAGCTTTCTTT CASSVLTGEAFF
. TRBJ1-2 . TRBV7-9 TGTGCCAGCAGCTTACGAACGGGGTATGGCTACACCTTC CASSLRTGYGYTF
. TRBJ1-1 . TRBV6-1 TGTGCCAGCAGCCGAACAGCAGAGAATGGGGCTTTCTTT CASSRTAENGAFF
TRBD2 TRBJ2-1 . TRBV27 TGTGCCAGCAGTTTACTAGCGGGAGGGCCCATTGAGCAGTTCTTC CASSLLAGGPIEQFF
. TRBJ1-1 . TRBV19 TGTGCCAGTAGTATCGCACCTCCAGGGTCCGGGCCGAACACTGAAGCTTTCTTT CASSIAPPGSGPNTEAFF
TRBD2 TRBJ2-7 . TRBV4-3 TGCGCCAGCAGCCAAGCGGTCGCCAGCGGGACCTACGAGCAGTACTTC CASSQAVASGTYEQYF